This T cell receptor (beta chain) derives from a study of blood T cell repertoires in COVID-19. The authors' processing: From reference gene primer amplification, estimates of nucleated cell counts were derived. Clones were sequenced by immunoSEQ multiplex PCR, and TCRdb holds only the in-frame ones, with some missing. Clone size and the V and J calls come from that table; the DNA yielded D and trimming. The top ten hold around 7.4% of the sample, which has some 200,000 clones, approximately 80% seen once. The age range of participants was 18 to 89 years, with residence in fewer than 25 US areas. Self-reported history from a screening survey and questionnaire set each donor's cohort. Sequenced input: PBMCs or T cells enriched from blood (not recorded which). The source of this sequence is a woman aged 40 to 50 with acute COVID-19.

The CDR3 sequence: CASSFDYYNEQFF. CDR3 nucleotide sequence: TGTGCCAGCAGTTTTGACTACTACAATGAGCAGTTCTTC. The chain recombines TRBV27 with TRBJ2-1; D might be TRBD2 (5 bases). CDR1 MNHEY and CDR2 SMNVEV come from the germline V gene (reference sequence). V lost 3 bases and J 3 bases, leaving 6 bases between the germline ends. The CDR3 is 13 amino acids.